Each of the 25 T cell receptor beta chains below was sequenced from the same sample in a study of control samples from healthy donors and cancer patients. Repertoires were generated with immunoSEQ multiplex PCR, while TCRdb's copy carries only in-frame clones and drops some. Of roughly 120,000 clones in the sample, under 95% were seen once. The sample comprised PBMCs. Every receptor here comes from a man aged 45-60 years with head and neck cancer.

This sequence joins TRBV7-3 and TRBJ2-5, with D perhaps matching TRBD2 (7 bases). V lost 1 base and J lost 4, with 10 bases in between. Germline V gene sequence: CDR1 SGHTA, CDR2 FQGTGA. The CDR3 consists of 14 residues. The CDR3 loop is CASSLRGGLETQYF. Here the CDR3 DNA reads TGTGCCAGCAGCTTAAGGGGGGGCCTAGAGACCCAGTACTTC.

This clone was recorded only once. This CDR3 is CASRIGGAGSPLHF. For the CDR3, the DNA is TGTGCCAGTAGAATCGGGGGGGCAGGTTCACCCCTCCACTTT. The chain joins TRBV19 to TRBJ1-6, with D perhaps matching TRBD1 (6 bases). V was trimmed by 6 bases and J by 9 bases, leaving 15 bases between them. The germline gives CDR1 LNHDA, CDR2 SQIVND (reference sequence). The CDR3 sequence is 14 residues long. Full variable domain (outside the CDR3, taken from reference TRBV19 and TRBJ1-6): DGGITQSPKYLFRKEGQNVTLSCEQNLNHDAMYWYRQDPGQGLRLIYYSQIVNDFQKGDIAEGYSVSREKKESFPLTVTSAQKNPTAFYLCASRIGGAGSPLHFGNGTRLTVT.

A note on this clone: Its ends do not fully match the called genes, so a read error is possible. The chain joins TRBV7-3 to TRBJ2-7; 12 bases map to TRBD2. CDR1 and CDR2 (germline): SGHTA, FQGTGA. The length of the CDR3 is 14 residues. DNA of the CDR3: TGTGCCAGCAGCTTACGGACTAGCGGGGAAGCCCTTGCATTC. Translated, it gives CASSLRTSGEALAF.

The chain couples TRBV7-6 to TRBJ2-3; D is perhaps TRBD2 (6 bases). The CDR3 covers 15 residues. From germline, CDR1 is SGHVS and CDR2 FNYEAQ. V was clipped by 4 bases and J by 6 bases, with 17 bases between them. CDR3 DNA sequence: TGTGCCAGCAGCTCCCGGGACTCCCGAGGCGATACGCAGTATTTT. It specifies CASSSRDSRGDTQYF.

The chain uses TRBV4-3 and TRBJ1-2; 9 nucleotides align to TRBD1. Germline lookup yields CDR1 LGHNA and CDR2 YSLEER. CDR3 size: 17 residues. Trimming took 4 bases from V and 6 from J; bases not matched to a gene: 15. The CDR3: CASSLQTSRDREDGYTF. The CDR3 DNA reads TGCGCCAGCAGCCTCCAGACCTCCCGGGACAGGGAAGATGGCTACACCTTC.

This clone was detected only once. The chain uses TRBV7-9 and TRBJ1-2; 7 nucleotides match TRBD1. V was pared by 4 bases and J by 8 bases, with 7 bases of the junction left unmatched. The CDR3 covers 13 residues. Germline assignment: CDR1 SEHNR and CDR2 FQNEAQ (reference sequence). The CDR3 loop is CASSSTGLEGYTF. The CDR3 nucleotides read TGTGCCAGCAGCTCGACAGGGCTGGAGGGCTACACCTTC.

This rearrangement joins TRBV4-2 to TRBJ2-5; D perhaps matches TRBD1 (6 bases). This CDR3 contains 16 residues. Trimming stripped 0 bases from V and 7 bases from J, with 18 bases between. Germline CDR1 LGHNA, CDR2 YNFKEQ. The CDR3 region is CASSQETQGRRATQYF. CDR3 coding DNA: TGTGCCAGCAGCCAAGAAACCCAGGGGAGACGAGCGACCCAGTACTTC.

The chain couples TRBV7-2 to TRBJ2-3; D is possibly TRBD2 (7 bases). This CDR3 has 15 residues. V was pared by 1 base and J by 5 bases, with 13 bases between. CDR1 and CDR2 (germline): SGHTA, FQGNSA. The CDR3 spells CASSLEGGGLDTQYF. The DNA for the CDR3 is TGTGCCAGCAGCTTAGAAGGGGGAGGGTTAGATACGCAGTATTTT.

The chain carries TRBV13 and TRBJ1-1; unclear D gene. The CDR3 contains 14 residues. The germline gives CDR1 PRHDT, CDR2 FYEKMQ (reference sequence). V dropped 5 bases and J dropped 6 bases, with 16 bases sitting between them. DNA of the CDR3: TGTGCCAGCAGCGACACAACCCTGATGTCTGAAGCTTTCTTT. Protein sequence: CASSDTTLMSEAFF.

The chain recombines TRBV5-6 with TRBJ2-1; 12 nucleotides align to TRBD2. V gave up 5 bases and J gave up 5 bases; unmatched junction bases: 5. This CDR3 region has 15 residues. Germline lookup yields CDR1 SGHDT and CDR2 YYEEEE. The CDR3 DNA reads TGTGCCAGCAGAAGACTAGCGGGGGCTCACAATGAGCAGTTCTTC. Its protein product is CASRRLAGAHNEQFF.

The rearrangement uses TRBV19 and TRBJ2-2, with D possibly being TRBD1 (6 bases). This CDR3 is built from 14 residues. Germline CDR1 reads LNHDA; CDR2 reads SQIVND (reference sequence). V was shortened by 3 bases and J by 4 bases, with 9 bases between the two germline ends. The CDR3 sequence is CASSMQGRTGELFF. In DNA, the CDR3 is TGTGCCAGTAGTATGCAGGGGCGCACCGGGGAGCTGTTTTTT.

The chain is built from TRBV6-2 or TRBV6-3 and TRBJ1-2, with D possibly TRBD1 on 6 matching bases. Germline V gives CDR1 MNHEY, CDR2 SVGEGT. The CDR3 covers 13 residues. Trimming took off 5 bases at V and 4 bases at J, with 11 bases between the two ends. For the CDR3, the DNA is TGTGCCAGCAGTCACAGGGTGGTCTATGGCTACACCTTC. Its protein is CASSHRVVYGYTF.

The chain combines TRBV7-9 with TRBJ1-6, with 8 positions matching TRBD1. The CDR3 spans 15 residues. Trimming at V came to 5 bases and at J to 6 bases, leaving 6 bases not matched to a gene. CDR1 is SEHNR, CDR2 FQNEAQ, per germline (reference sequence). The CDR3 region is CASSLTDRGNSPLHF. The CDR3 DNA is TGTGCCAGCAGCCTAACCGACAGGGGTAATTCACCCCTCCACTTT.

J is TRBJ1-2 and V is TRBV4-2; maybe TRBD1 (5 bases). The V end was cut by 4 bases, the J end by 2 bases, with 11 bases between. Germline V lookup: CDR1 LGHNA, CDR2 YNFKEQ. This CDR3 has 14 residues. The DNA for the CDR3 is TGTGCCAGCAGCCCTAGACAGAAAAACTATGGCTACACCTTC. As protein: CASSPRQKNYGYTF.

The V and J genes are TRBV7-9 and TRBJ2-2; TRBD2 matches 11 bases. The CDR3 contains 19 residues. V shed 1 base, J shed 2 bases, and the junction held 9 bases outside the gene matches. Germline-derived CDR1 and CDR2 are SEHNR and FQNEAQ (reference sequence). The CDR3: CASSLGGASGGRNTGELFF. The CDR3 nucleotides are TGTGCCAGCAGCTTAGGTGGAGCTAGCGGGGGGCGAAACACCGGGGAGCTGTTTTTT.

V and J are TRBV12-5 and TRBJ1-2; no clear D gene. V lost 2 bases and J lost 4, with 11 bases in between. CDR1 and CDR2 (germline): LGHNT, FRNRAP. This CDR3 comprises 14 residues. The CDR3 is CASGLPPRTYGYTF. The CDR3 region has the DNA TGTGCTAGTGGTTTGCCACCGAGGACCTATGGCTACACCTTC. The variable domain in full, completed from reference TRBV12-5 and TRBJ1-2, reads DARVTQTPRHKVTEMGQEVTMRCQPILGHNTVFWYRQTMMQGLELLAYFRNRAPLDDSGMPKDRFSAEMPDATLATLKIQPSEPRDSAVYFCASGLPPRTYGYTFGSGTRLTVV.

This chain links TRBV7-2 with TRBJ1-1; D is unclear. The CDR3 contains 13 residues. V dropped 5 bases and J dropped 6 bases, with 13 bases sitting between them. The germline gives CDR1 SGHTA, CDR2 FQGNSA. Here the CDR3 reads CASSLLRPAEAFF. The CDR3 bases are TGTGCCAGCAGCCTCTTGAGACCCGCTGAAGCTTTCTTT.

This clone showed up just once. This sequence joins TRBV12-3 or TRBV12-4 and TRBJ2-7; either TRBD1 or TRBD2 may supply D (6 bases each). V was trimmed by 6 bases and J by 2 bases, leaving 11 bases between them. There are 13 residues in the CDR3. The CDR3 DNA reads TGTGCCAGCAGAGTTAGGGGGGCCTACGAGCAGTACTTC. It codes for CASRVRGAYEQYF.

The chain uses TRBV7-9 and TRBJ2-7; D possibly corresponds to TRBD2 (5 bases). Germline CDR1 and CDR2: SEHNR and FQNEAQ (reference sequence). The CDR3 runs to 15 residues. V lost 3 bases to trimming and J lost 2 bases, with 14 bases between them. CDR3 nucleotide sequence: TGTGCCAGCAGCTTGGACTGGGAAGGCACCTACGAGCAGTACTTC. Amino acids: CASSLDWEGTYEQYF.

The V gene is TRBV29-1, the J gene TRBJ2-1; D unresolved. This CDR3 comprises 11 residues. V was trimmed by 3 bases and J by 4 bases, leaving 4 bases between them. Germline V gene data show CDR1 as SQVTM and CDR2 as ANQGSEA. CDR3 in amino acids: CSVDLYNEQFF. The CDR3 coding sequence is TGCAGCGTTGACCTTTACAATGAGCAGTTCTTC.

The rearrangement links TRBV7-2 to TRBJ1-5; D call uncertain. CDR3 size: 14 residues. Trimming took off 1 base at V and 3 bases at J, with 7 bases between the two ends. Germline V gene sequence: CDR1 SGHTA, CDR2 FQGNSA. The CDR3: CASSLESYNQPQHF. CDR3 bases: TGTGCCAGCAGCTTAGAGAGCTACAATCAGCCCCAGCATTTT.

This sequence joins TRBV12-5 and TRBJ2-2; the D call may be TRBD1 or TRBD2 (6 bases each). In germline, CDR1 is LGHNT, CDR2 FRNRAP. This CDR3 is 15 amino acids long. Trimming removed 6 bases at V and 0 bases at J, with 11 bases between. The CDR3 coding sequence is TGTGCTAGTGGCTCGGGGGCCGCGAACACCGGGGAGCTGTTTTTT. It is translated as CASGSGAANTGELFF.

The chain links TRBV14 to TRBJ1-5; D is undetermined. There are 14 residues in the CDR3. The V end was cut by 4 bases, the J end by 5 bases, with 12 bases between. CDR1 SGHDN and CDR2 FVKESK come from the germline V gene. CDR3 nucleotide sequence: TGTGCCAGCAGCCTAATGGGTGGGGATCAGCCCCAGCATTTT. Its translation is CASSLMGGDQPQHF.

In this sample, this clone turned up once. The V gene is TRBV23-1, the J gene TRBJ2-7, with 7 bases identical to TRBD1. TRBV23-1 qualifies as an ORF whose function is uncertain. Trimming cost V 2 bases and J 0 bases; bases outside gene matches: 10. This CDR3 is 17 amino acids long. CDR3 bases: TGCGCCAGCAGTCAAAGTTTCCGGGACAGAAGCTCCTACGAGCAGTACTTC. Translating it yields CASSQSFRDRSSYEQYF.

The J gene is TRBJ1-1, the V gene TRBV6-6; the D gene is possibly TRBD1 (6 bases). V lost 2 bases and J 9 bases, leaving 13 bases between the germline ends. The length of the CDR3 is 13 residues. Per germline, CDR1 MNHNY and CDR2 SVGAGI (reference sequence). The CDR3 coding sequence is TGTGCCAGCAGTTACCTAAACAGGGCTAAAGCTTTCTTT. As protein: CASSYLNRAKAFF.